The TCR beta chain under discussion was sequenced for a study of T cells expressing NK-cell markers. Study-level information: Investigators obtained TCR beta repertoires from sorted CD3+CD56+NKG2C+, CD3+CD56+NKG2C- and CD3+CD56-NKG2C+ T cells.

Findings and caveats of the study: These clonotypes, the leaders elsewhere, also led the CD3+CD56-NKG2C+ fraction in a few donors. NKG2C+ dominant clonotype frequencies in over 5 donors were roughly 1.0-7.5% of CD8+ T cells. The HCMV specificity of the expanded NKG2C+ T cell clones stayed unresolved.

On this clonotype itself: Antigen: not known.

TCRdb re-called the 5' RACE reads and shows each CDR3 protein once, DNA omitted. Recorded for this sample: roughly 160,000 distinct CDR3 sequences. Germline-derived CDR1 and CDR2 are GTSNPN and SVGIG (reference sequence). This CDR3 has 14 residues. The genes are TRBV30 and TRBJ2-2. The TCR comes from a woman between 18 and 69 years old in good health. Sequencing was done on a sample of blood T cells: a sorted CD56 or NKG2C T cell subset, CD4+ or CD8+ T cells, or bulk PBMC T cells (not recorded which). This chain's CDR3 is CAWKLGSHTGELFF. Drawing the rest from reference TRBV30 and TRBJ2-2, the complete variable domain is SQTIHQWPATLVQPVGSPLSLECTVEGTSNPNLYWYRQAAGRGLQLLFYSVGIGQISSEVPQNLSASRPQDRQFILSSKKLLLSDSGFYLCAWKLGSHTGELFFGEGSRLTVL.